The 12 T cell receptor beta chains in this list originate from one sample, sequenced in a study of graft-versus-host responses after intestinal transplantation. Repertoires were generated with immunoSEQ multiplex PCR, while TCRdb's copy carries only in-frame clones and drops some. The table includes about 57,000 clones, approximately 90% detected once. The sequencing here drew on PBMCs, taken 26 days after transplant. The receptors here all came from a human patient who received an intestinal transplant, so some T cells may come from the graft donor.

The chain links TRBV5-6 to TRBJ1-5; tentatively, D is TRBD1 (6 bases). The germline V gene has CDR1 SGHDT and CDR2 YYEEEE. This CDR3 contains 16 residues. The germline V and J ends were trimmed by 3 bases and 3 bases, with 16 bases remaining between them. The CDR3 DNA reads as TGTGCCAGCAGCTGGGGGGGGGCGGAGATCAATCAGCCCCAGCATTTT. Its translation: CASSWGGAEINQPQHF. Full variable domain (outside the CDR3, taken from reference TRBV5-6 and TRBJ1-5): DAGVTQSPTHLIKTRGQQVTLRCSPKSGHDTVSWYQQALGQGPQFIFQYYEEEERQRGNFPDRFSGHQFPNYSSELNVNALLLGDSALYLCASSWGGAEINQPQHFGDGTRLSIL.

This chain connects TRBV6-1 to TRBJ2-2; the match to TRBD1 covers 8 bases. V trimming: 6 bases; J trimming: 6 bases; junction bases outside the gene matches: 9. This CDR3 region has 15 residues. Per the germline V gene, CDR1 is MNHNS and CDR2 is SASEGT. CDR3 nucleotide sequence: TGTGCCAGCAGCCCCAGACAGGGGAAGGCCGGGGAGCTGTTTTTT. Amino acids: CASSPRQGKAGELFF.

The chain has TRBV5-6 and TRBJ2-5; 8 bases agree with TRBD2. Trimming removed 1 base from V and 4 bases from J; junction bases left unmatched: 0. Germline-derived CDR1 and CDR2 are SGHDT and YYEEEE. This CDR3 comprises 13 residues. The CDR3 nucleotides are TGTGCCAGCAGCTTGCTAGCGGGAGAGACCCAGTACTTC. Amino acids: CASSLLAGETQYF.

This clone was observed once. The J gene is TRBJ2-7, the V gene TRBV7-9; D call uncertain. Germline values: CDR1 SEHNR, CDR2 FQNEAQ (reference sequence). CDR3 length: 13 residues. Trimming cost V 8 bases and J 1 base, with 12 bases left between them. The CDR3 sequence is CASSTTESYEQYF. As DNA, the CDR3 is TGTGCCAGCTCAACAACCGAATCCTACGAGCAGTACTTC.

CDR3 protein: CASSGRAGANTGELFF. CDR3 DNA sequence: TGTGCCAGCAGTGGCCGAGCGGGGGCCAACACCGGGGAGCTGTTTTTT. V gene TRBV6-1 combines with J gene TRBJ2-2, with 8 bases that match TRBD2. Germline lookup yields CDR1 MNHNS and CDR2 SASEGT. The V segment lost 4 bases and the J segment 2 bases; nucleotides outside the gene matches: 6. This CDR3 region has 16 residues.

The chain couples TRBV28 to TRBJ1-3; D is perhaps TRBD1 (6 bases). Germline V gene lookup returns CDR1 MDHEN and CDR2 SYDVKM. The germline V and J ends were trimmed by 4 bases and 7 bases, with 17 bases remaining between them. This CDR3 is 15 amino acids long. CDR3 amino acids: CASSSHRVGPNTIYF. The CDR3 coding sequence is TGTGCCAGCAGTTCCCACAGGGTGGGTCCGAACACCATATATTTT.

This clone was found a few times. The CDR3 reads CASSLGSYGYTF. In DNA, the CDR3 is TGTGCCAGCAGCTTAGGCAGCTATGGCTACACCTTC. The chain employs TRBV7-9 and TRBJ1-2; no clear D. V was trimmed by 1 base and J by 4 bases, leaving 4 bases between them. The CDR3 loop spans 12 amino acids. Germline assignment: CDR1 SEHNR and CDR2 FQNEAQ (reference sequence).

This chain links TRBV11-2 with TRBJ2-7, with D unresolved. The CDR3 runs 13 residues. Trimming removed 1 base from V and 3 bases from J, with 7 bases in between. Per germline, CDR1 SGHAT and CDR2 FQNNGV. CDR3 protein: CASSLVNGYEQYF. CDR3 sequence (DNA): TGTGCCAGCAGCTTAGTAAACGGCTACGAGCAGTACTTC.

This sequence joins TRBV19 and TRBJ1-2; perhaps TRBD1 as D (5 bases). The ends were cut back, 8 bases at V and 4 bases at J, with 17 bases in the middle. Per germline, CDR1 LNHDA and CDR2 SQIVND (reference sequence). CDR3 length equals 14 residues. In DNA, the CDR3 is TGTGCCAGTCGCCAGCAGGGAGGCGCCTATGGCTACACCTTC. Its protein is CASRQQGGAYGYTF.

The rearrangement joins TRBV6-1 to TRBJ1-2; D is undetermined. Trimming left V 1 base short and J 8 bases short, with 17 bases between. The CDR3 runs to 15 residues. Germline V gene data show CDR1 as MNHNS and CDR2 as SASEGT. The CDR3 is CASSEVSTALGGYTF. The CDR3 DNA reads TGTGCCAGCAGTGAAGTCTCCACCGCATTGGGCGGCTACACCTTC.

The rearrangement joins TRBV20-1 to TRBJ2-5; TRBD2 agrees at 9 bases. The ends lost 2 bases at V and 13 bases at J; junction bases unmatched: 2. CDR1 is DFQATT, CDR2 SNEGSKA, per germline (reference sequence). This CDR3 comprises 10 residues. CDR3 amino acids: CSARPGLAYF. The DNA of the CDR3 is TGCAGTGCTAGACCGGGACTAGCGTACTTC.

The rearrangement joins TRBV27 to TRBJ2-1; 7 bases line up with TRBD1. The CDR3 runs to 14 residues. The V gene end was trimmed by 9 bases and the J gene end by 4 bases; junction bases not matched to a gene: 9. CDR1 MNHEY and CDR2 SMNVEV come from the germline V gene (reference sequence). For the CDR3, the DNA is TGTGCCAGTAACTCTCGGGACAGATACAATGAGCAGTTCTTC. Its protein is CASNSRDRYNEQFF.